Given below is one T cell receptor beta chain in context. Its antigen remains unidentified. The CDR3 covers 15 residues. V was shortened by 3 bases and J by 1 base, with 13 bases between the two germline ends. Germline assignment: CDR1 KGHSH and CDR2 LQKENI. This entry comes from a study of cytomegalovirus exposure and HLA in healthy donors. The overall study: The same platform as the roughly 670 first-cohort repertoires was used for the 95 to 150 validation repertoires, a later analysis reported. Study-wide results and limits: Whilst most TCR sequences proved rare, a subset of public TCRs occurred across many donors. Among TCR beta chains, those listed as cytomegalovirus-associated numbered over 150.

Only in-frame clones appear in the TCRdb table, and some are missing; sequencing was by immunoSEQ multiplex PCR. This table holds fewer than 200,000 clones, 70% to 90% found once. The sample was PBMCs. The sequence was obtained from a woman in her twenties or thirties in good health and CMV-seronegative. The chain joins TRBV18 to TRBJ2-7; the D gene is possibly TRBD2 (6 bases). The CDR3 region has the DNA TGTGCCAGCTCACCGGGGGGTCCCTGGTCCTACGAGCAGTACTTC. It yields the protein CASSPGGPWSYEQYF. Drawing the rest from reference TRBV18 and TRBJ2-7, the complete variable domain is NAGVMQNPRHLVRRRGQEARLRCSPMKGHSHVYWYRQLPEEGLKFMVYLQKENIIDESGMPKERFSAEFPKEGPSILRIQQVVRGDSAAYFCASSPGGPWSYEQYFGPGTRLTVT.